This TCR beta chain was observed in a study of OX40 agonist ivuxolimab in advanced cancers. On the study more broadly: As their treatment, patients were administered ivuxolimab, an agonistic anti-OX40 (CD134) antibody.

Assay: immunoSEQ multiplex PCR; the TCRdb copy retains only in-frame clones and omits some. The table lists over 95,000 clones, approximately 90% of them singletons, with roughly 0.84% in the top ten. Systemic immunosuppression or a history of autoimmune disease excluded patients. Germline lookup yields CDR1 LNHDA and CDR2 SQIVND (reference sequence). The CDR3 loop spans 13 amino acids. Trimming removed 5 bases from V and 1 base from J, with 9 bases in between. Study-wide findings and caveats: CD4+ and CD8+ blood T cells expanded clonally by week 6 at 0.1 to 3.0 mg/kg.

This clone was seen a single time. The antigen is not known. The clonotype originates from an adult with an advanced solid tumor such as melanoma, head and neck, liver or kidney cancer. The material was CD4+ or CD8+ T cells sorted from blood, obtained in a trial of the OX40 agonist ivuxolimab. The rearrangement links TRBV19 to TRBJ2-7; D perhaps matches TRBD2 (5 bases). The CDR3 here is CASSAPGSYEQYF. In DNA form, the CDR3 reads TGTGCCAGTAGTGCGCCGGGATCCTACGAGCAGTACTTC.